This T cell receptor beta chain was captured by sequencing in a study of blood T cell repertoires in COVID-19. Turning to the study itself: Sample material is recorded as cDNA or gDNA derived from T cells, B-cell-depleted T cells, or PBMCs.

CDR3 size: 15 residues. V lost 1 base to trimming and J lost 3 bases, with 10 bases between them. Germline V gives CDR1 MGHRA, CDR2 YSYEKL. The repertoire was sequenced with immunoSEQ multiplex PCR; TCRdb's copy has only in-frame clones and lacks some. The top ten hold 0.95% to 1.3% of the sample, which has some 300,000 clones, nearly 90% seen once. Only one count was recorded for this clone. This TCR was sampled from a woman in her thirties or forties with COVID-19, enrolled during active disease. What was sequenced was peripheral blood. This chain connects TRBV4-1 to TRBJ2-1; a possible D gene is TRBD2 (5 bases). For the CDR3, the DNA is TGCGCCAGCAGCCAAGCGGAGGATCTCTACAATGAGCAGTTCTTC. Translation gives CASSQAEDLYNEQFF.